These 26 T cell receptor beta chains were sequenced from one sample in a study of blood T cell repertoires in COVID-19. Assay used: immunoSEQ multiplex PCR; TCRdb lists only in-frame clones, some missing. This table has about 82,000 clones, roughly 80% appearing once. Material: peripheral blood. The receptor source for this set is a woman aged 40 to 50 with active or convalescent COVID-19.

This clone was counted a single time. The CDR3 DNA follows: TGTGCCAGCAGCAAAAGCTTCTCCACCGGGACAGAAAAGGAAAGGGGCTCCTACGAGCAGTACTTC. Amino acids: CASSKSFSTGTEKERGSYEQYF. The V and J genes are TRBV21-1 and TRBJ2-7; TRBD1 is taken as the D call from the table, unchecked against the DNA. TRBV21-1 is a documented pseudogene. The CDR3 length is 22 residues.

The chain carries TRBV11-3 and TRBJ2-1; tentative D call: TRBD2 (6 bases). V lost 8 bases and J 7 bases, leaving 24 bases between the germline ends. CDR1 and CDR2 (germline): SGHNT, YENEEA. This CDR3 is 16 amino acids long. CDR3 in amino acids: CASAHRTLGSVNEQFF. In DNA form, the CDR3 reads TGTGCCAGCGCCCATCGGACGCTCGGGAGCGTTAATGAGCAGTTCTTC. Supplemented by reference TRBV11-3 and TRBJ2-1, the full variable domain reads EAGVVQSPRYKIIEKKQPVAFWCNPISGHNTLYWYLQNLGQGPELLIRYENEEAVDDSQLPKDRFSAERLKGVDSTLKIQPAELGDSAVYLCASAHRTLGSVNEQFFGPGTRLTVL.

Points on this clone: One end of the junction is discordant with germline, which a read error may explain. The chain couples TRBV27 to TRBJ2-2; 8 positions agree with TRBD1. The germline V gene has CDR1 MNHEY and CDR2 SMNVEV (reference sequence). This CDR3 spans 15 amino acids. DNA for the CDR3: TGTGTCAGCAGGGGGCAGACAGGGGTGGACGGGGAGCTGTTTTTT. Translated, it gives CVSRGQTGVDGELFF.

V gene TRBV10-3 combines with J gene TRBJ1-1; TRBD1 agrees at 7 bases. With 9 bases clipped from V and 1 base from J, the junction kept 11 bases outside the gene matches. Germline lookup yields CDR1 ENHRY and CDR2 SYGVKD. This CDR3 has 15 amino acids. The CDR3 region has the DNA TGTGCCATTCGAGTAGGACAGGAAGGGAACACTGAAGCTTTCTTT. Its protein product is CAIRVGQEGNTEAFF.

V usage is TRBV30 and J usage is TRBJ2-2, with D uncertain. The V end lost 0 bases, the J end lost 2 bases, and 4 bases lay between the germline ends. CDR1 is GTSNPN, CDR2 SVGIG, per germline (reference sequence). The CDR3 has 13 residues. DNA for the CDR3: TGTGCCTGGAGTGTAACAAACACCGGGGAGCTGTTTTTT. Translated, it gives CAWSVTNTGELFF.

The genes are TRBV4-3 and TRBJ2-3; D call uncertain. Germline-derived CDR1 and CDR2 are LGHNA and YSLEER. V lost 4 bases and J 2 bases, leaving 10 bases between the germline ends. The CDR3 is made up of 14 amino acids. The CDR3 spells CASSPQISTDTQYF. CDR3 sequence (DNA): TGCGCCAGCAGCCCCCAGATCTCCACAGATACGCAGTATTTT.

The CDR3 bases are TGTGCCAGCAGCTTGAGCGGGCAAGCTAGCACAGATACGCAGTATTTT. Translated: CASSLSGQASTDTQYF. The rearrangement uses TRBV9 and TRBJ2-3, with a weak D call TRBD2 (6 bases). V gave up 4 bases and J gave up 0 bases, with 15 bases separating them. CDR1 SGDLS and CDR2 YYNGEE come from the germline V gene. The CDR3 is 16 residues long.

V gene TRBV6-1 combines with J gene TRBJ2-5, with TRBD2 matching over 10 bases. The V gene end was trimmed by 3 bases and the J gene end by 2 bases; junction bases not matched to a gene: 3. The germline V gene has CDR1 MNHNS and CDR2 SASEGT. This CDR3 has 15 amino acids. The CDR3 reads CASSDSSGGQETQYF. The CDR3 DNA follows: TGTGCCAGCAGTGATTCTAGCGGGGGTCAAGAGACCCAGTACTTC.

The chain links TRBV11-2 to TRBJ2-3, with TRBD2 matching over 10 bases. The CDR3 sequence is 17 residues long. J was trimmed by 11 bases and V by 3 bases; bases with no gene match: 17. The germline V gene has CDR1 SGHAT and CDR2 FQNNGV. The CDR3: CASSFPASGGAGGKQYF. Here the CDR3 DNA reads TGTGCCAGCAGCTTTCCAGCCAGCGGGGGGGCTGGGGGGAAGCAGTATTTT.

This clone was counted a few times. The rearrangement joins TRBV19 to TRBJ2-1, with 11 bases lining up with TRBD2. Per the germline V gene, CDR1 is LNHDA and CDR2 is SQIVND (reference sequence). The ends lost 4 bases at V and 3 bases at J; junction bases unmatched: 8. There are 17 residues in the CDR3. The CDR3 region is CASSSLLAGGNYNEQFF. The CDR3 DNA reads as TGTGCCAGTAGTAGCCTCCTAGCGGGGGGCAACTACAATGAGCAGTTCTTC.

The chain couples TRBV27 to TRBJ1-1; D gene uncertain. The germline V gene has CDR1 MNHEY and CDR2 SMNVEV (reference sequence). V lost 4 bases to trimming and J lost 1 base, with 10 bases between them. This CDR3 contains 14 residues. The CDR3, as DNA: TGTGCCAGCAGTTCCCCAGGTTGGAACACTGAAGCTTTCTTT. Its protein is CASSSPGWNTEAFF.

V usage is TRBV30 and J usage is TRBJ2-7; 9 bases are shared with TRBD1. The CDR3 spans 14 residues. V lost 4 bases and J lost 5; bases outside the gene matches: 9. From germline, CDR1 is GTSNPN and CDR2 SVGIG (reference sequence). In DNA form, the CDR3 reads TGTGCCTGGACCCGAGACAGGGGGTCCCACGAGCAGTACTTC. Residues: CAWTRDRGSHEQYF.

The sample holds many counts of this clone. Other nucleotide sequences from this sample produce the same CDR3. The chain recombines TRBV9 with TRBJ2-1; a weak D match, TRBD2 (6 bases). The CDR3 extends over 13 amino acids. V dropped 0 bases and J dropped 9 bases, with 10 bases sitting between them. The germline V gene encodes CDR1 SGDLS and CDR2 YYNGEE. CDR3 sequence: CASSVGYGGEQFF. CDR3 coding DNA: TGTGCCAGCAGCGTAGGATACGGGGGTGAGCAGTTCTTC.

The V gene is TRBV3-1 (or the pseudogene TRBV3-2), the J gene TRBJ2-5; D gene ambiguous. Germline CDR1 is LGHDT and CDR2 is YNNKEL (reference sequence). This CDR3 is built from 11 residues. V lost 5 bases, J lost 5 bases, and 6 bases lay in between. The CDR3 nucleotides are TGTGCCAGCAGCAACCGGGAGACCCAGTACTTC. It translates to CASSNRETQYF.

The rearrangement links TRBV6-5 to TRBJ1-1; a possible D gene is TRBD1 (6 bases). Trimming removed 3 bases at V and 9 bases at J, with 17 bases between. The CDR3 spans 14 residues. Looked up from germline, CDR1 is MNHEY and CDR2 is SVGAGI. In DNA form, the CDR3 reads TGTGCCAGCAGTTATTTCCAGGGGCAACACCAAGCTTTCTTT. This gives the protein CASSYFQGQHQAFF.

The chain carries TRBV18 and TRBJ1-2; D not certain. The germline V gene has CDR1 KGHSH and CDR2 LQKENI. The V end was cut by 2 bases, the J end by 3 bases, with 7 bases between. CDR3 length: 13 residues. CDR3 protein: CASSPLSDYGYTF. CDR3 coding DNA: TGTGCCAGCTCACCATTGTCAGACTATGGCTACACCTTC.

V usage is TRBV18 and J usage is TRBJ2-1, with D hard to call. Per germline, CDR1 KGHSH and CDR2 LQKENI. V was pared by 3 bases and J by 5 bases, with 8 bases between. The CDR3 has 13 residues. DNA for the CDR3: TGTGCCAGCTCACCGACTGGTAACAATGAGCAGTTCTTC. Protein: CASSPTGNNEQFF.

This clone appeared once. The chain is built from TRBV21-1 and TRBJ2-5; the D call TRBD1 from the table was never checked on the DNA. TRBV21-1 is deemed a pseudogene. CDR3 size: 14 residues. The CDR3 reads CASSPTGTQETQYF. The CDR3 nucleotides are TGTGCCAGCAGCCCTACAGGGACCCAAGAGACCCAGTACTTC.

This chain connects TRBV7-2 to TRBJ2-7; D is uncertain. V lost 1 base to trimming and J lost 5 bases, with 9 bases between them. This CDR3 is 13 amino acids long. Germline V lookup: CDR1 SGHTA, CDR2 FQGNSA. Here the CDR3 DNA reads TGTGCCAGCAGCTTAGTCCCTAGTGACGAGCAGTACTTC. This encodes CASSLVPSDEQYF.

The rearrangement links TRBV10-1 to TRBJ2-1; TRBD2 matches 11 bases. The CDR3 runs 13 residues. The V gene end was trimmed by 8 bases and the J gene end by 6 bases; junction bases not matched to a gene: 3. Germline CDR1 WNHNN, CDR2 SYGVQD (reference sequence). This CDR3 reads CASSGTSGNEQFF. DNA of the CDR3: TGCGCCAGCTCCGGGACTAGCGGCAATGAGCAGTTCTTC.

This clone was seen a few times. The chain has TRBV28 and TRBJ2-3, with 10 bases that match TRBD1. The CDR3 runs 15 residues. In germline, CDR1 is MDHEN, CDR2 SYDVKM. Trimming removed 6 bases from V and 1 base from J; junction bases left unmatched: 4. The CDR3 here is CASSSGTGGTDTQYF. CDR3 bases: TGTGCCAGCAGCTCCGGGACAGGGGGCACAGATACGCAGTATTTT. The complete variable domain, with remaining parts taken from reference TRBV28 and TRBJ2-3, reads DVKVTQSSRYLVKRTGEKVFLECVQDMDHENMFWYRQDPGLGLRLIYFSYDVKMKEKGDIPEGYSVSREKKERFSLILESASTNQTSMYLCASSSGTGGTDTQYFGPGTRLTVL.

V gene TRBV28 combines with J gene TRBJ1-2, with 9 bases matching TRBD1. The CDR3 loop spans 14 amino acids. Germline V gives CDR1 MDHEN, CDR2 SYDVKM. Unmatched junction bases numbered 9, after V lost 6 bases and J lost 7 bases. CDR3 loop: CASRGPGTGPGYTF. The DNA of the CDR3 is TGTGCCAGCAGGGGGCCCGGGACAGGGCCTGGCTACACCTTC.

V is TRBV7-9 and J is TRBJ2-3; 10 bases line up with TRBD2. Looked up from germline, CDR1 is SEHNR and CDR2 is FQNEAQ (reference sequence). This CDR3 has 15 residues. Trimming took 0 bases from V and 7 from J; bases not matched to a gene: 4. CDR3 DNA: TGTGCCAGCAGCTTAGCGGTAGCGGGAGGTAATACGCAGTATTTT. Amino acid sequence: CASSLAVAGGNTQYF.

The chain has TRBV7-2 and TRBJ2-2; D ambiguous. This CDR3 contains 15 residues. Germline-derived CDR1 and CDR2 are SGHTA and FQGNSA. Trimming pared 5 bases from V and 0 bases from J, leaving 10 bases between. CDR3 region: CASSTDGSNTGELFF. The CDR3 bases are TGTGCCAGCAGCACCGATGGCTCGAACACCGGGGAGCTGTTTTTT.

By frequency in the sample, this clone is medium-sized. The identical CDR3 is also encoded by other nucleotide sequences in the sample. This chain connects TRBV4-3 to TRBJ2-6; TRBD1 might be the D (6 bases). From germline, CDR1 is LGHNA and CDR2 YSLEER. Between the trimmed V and J ends, which lost 1 base and 0 bases, there was a span of 7 bases. This CDR3 is built from 16 residues. CDR3 sequence (DNA): TGCGCCAGCAGCCAAGTAGGGGGCTCTGGGGCCAACGTCCTGACTTTC. It yields the protein CASSQVGGSGANVLTF.

The DNA for the CDR3 is TGCAGCGTGCGACCGGGAACCTCTGGAAACACCATATATTTT. It is translated as CSVRPGTSGNTIYF. This chain joins TRBV29-1 and TRBJ1-3; D gene ambiguous. In germline, CDR1 is SQVTM, CDR2 ANQGSEA. The CDR3 runs to 14 residues. V gave up 6 bases and J gave up 0 bases, with 12 bases separating them.